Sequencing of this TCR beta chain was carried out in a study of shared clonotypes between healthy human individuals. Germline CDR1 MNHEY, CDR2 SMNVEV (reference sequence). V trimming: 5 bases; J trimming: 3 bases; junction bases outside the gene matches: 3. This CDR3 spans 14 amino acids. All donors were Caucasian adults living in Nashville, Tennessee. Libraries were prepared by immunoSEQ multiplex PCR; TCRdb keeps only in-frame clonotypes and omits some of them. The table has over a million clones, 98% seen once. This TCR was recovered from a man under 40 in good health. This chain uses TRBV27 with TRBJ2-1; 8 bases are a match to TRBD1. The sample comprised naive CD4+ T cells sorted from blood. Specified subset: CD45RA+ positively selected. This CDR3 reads CASSGQGGYNEQFF. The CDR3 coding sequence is TGTGCCAGCAGTGGACAGGGTGGCTACAATGAGCAGTTCTTC.